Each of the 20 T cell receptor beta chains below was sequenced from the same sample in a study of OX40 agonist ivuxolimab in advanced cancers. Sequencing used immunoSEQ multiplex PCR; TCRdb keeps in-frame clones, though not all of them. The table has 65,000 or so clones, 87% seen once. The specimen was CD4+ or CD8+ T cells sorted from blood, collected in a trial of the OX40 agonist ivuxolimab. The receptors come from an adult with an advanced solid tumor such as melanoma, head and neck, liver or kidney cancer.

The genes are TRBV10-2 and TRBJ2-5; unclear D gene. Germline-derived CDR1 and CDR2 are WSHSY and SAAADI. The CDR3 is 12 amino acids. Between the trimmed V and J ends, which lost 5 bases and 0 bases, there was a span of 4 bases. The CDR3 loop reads CASSRYQETQYF. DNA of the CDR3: TGCGCCAGCAGTAGATACCAAGAGACCCAGTACTTC.

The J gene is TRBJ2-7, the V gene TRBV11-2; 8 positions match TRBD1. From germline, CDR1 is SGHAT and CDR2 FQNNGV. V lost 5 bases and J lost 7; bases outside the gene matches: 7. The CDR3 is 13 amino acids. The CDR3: CASSQDRAKEQYF. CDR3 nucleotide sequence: TGTGCCAGCAGCCAGGACAGGGCAAAAGAGCAGTACTTC.

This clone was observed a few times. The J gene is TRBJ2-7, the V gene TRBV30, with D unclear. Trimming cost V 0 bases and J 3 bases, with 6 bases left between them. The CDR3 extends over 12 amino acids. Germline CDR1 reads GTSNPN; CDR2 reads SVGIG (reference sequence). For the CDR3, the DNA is TGTGCCTGGAGTGTGGGTAGCTACGAGCAGTACTTC. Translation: CAWSVGSYEQYF.

CDR3 region: CASSPSYGYTF. CDR3 in DNA: TGTGCCAGCAGCCCGTCATATGGCTACACCTTC. The chain couples TRBV6-1 to TRBJ1-2; D unresolved. Per the germline V gene, CDR1 is MNHNS and CDR2 is SASEGT. With 6 bases removed from V and 5 bases from J, the gap between germline ends came to 7 bases. The CDR3 totals 11 residues.

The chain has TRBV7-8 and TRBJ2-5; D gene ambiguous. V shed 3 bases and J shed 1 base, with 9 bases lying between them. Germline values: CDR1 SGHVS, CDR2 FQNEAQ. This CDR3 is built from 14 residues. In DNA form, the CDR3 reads TGTGCCAGCAGCTTCCGCAGAAGCCAAGAGACCCAGTACTTC. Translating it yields CASSFRRSQETQYF. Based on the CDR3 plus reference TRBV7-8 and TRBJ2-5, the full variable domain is GAGVSQSPRYKVAKRGQDVALRCDPISGHVSLFWYQQALGQGPEFLTYFQNEAQLDKSGLPSDRFFAERPEGSVSTLKIQRTQQEDSAVYLCASSFRRSQETQYFGPGTRLLVL.

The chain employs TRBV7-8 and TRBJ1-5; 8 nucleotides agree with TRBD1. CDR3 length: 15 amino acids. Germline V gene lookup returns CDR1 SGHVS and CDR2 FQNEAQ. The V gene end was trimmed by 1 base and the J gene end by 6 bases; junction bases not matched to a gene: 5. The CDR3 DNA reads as TGTGCCAGCAGCTTAGGTCAGGGGGCCGGTCAGCCCCAGCATTTT. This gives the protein CASSLGQGAGQPQHF.

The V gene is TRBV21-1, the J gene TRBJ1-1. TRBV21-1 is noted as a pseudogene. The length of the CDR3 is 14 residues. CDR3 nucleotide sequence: TGTGCCAGCAGCACAGAACGGGCGAACACTGAAGCTTTCTTT. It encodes CASSTERANTEAFF.

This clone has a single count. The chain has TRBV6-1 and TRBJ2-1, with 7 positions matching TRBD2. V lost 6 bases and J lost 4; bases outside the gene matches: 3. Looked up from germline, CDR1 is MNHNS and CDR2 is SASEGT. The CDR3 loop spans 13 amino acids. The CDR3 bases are TGTGCCAGCAGAAGCGGGGAATACAATGAGCAGTTCTTC. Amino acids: CASRSGEYNEQFF.

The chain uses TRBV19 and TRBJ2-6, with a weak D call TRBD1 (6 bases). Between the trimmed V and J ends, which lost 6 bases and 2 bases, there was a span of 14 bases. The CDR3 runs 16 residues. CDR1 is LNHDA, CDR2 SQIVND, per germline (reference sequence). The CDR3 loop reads CASSDGQRAGANVLTF. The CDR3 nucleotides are TGTGCCAGTAGCGACGGACAGCGCGCTGGGGCCAACGTCCTGACTTTC. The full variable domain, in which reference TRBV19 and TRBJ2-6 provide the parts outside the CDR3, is DGGITQSPKYLFRKEGQNVTLSCEQNLNHDAMYWYRQDPGQGLRLIYYSQIVNDFQKGDIAEGYSVSREKKESFPLTVTSAQKNPTAFYLCASSDGQRAGANVLTFGAGSRLTVL.

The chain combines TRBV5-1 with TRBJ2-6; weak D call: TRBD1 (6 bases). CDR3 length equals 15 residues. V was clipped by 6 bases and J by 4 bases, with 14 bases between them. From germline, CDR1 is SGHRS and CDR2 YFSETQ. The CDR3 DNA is TGCGCCAGCACCCTGGGACATCCGGGGGCCAACGTCCTGACTTTC. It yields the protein CASTLGHPGANVLTF.

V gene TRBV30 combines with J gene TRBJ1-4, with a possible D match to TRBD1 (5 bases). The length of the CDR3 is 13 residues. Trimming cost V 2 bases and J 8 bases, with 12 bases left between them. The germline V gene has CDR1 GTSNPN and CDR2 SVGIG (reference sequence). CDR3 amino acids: CAWSRGSYEKLFF. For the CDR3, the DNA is TGTGCCTGGAGTAGGGGATCCTACGAAAAACTGTTTTTT.

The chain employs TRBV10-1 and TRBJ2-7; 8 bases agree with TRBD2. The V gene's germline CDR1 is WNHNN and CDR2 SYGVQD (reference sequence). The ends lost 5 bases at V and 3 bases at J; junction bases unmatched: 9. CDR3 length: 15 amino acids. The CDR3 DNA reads TGCGCCAGCAGTCCTGGTCAGGCGGGGGGCTACGAGCAGTACTTC. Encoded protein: CASSPGQAGGYEQYF.

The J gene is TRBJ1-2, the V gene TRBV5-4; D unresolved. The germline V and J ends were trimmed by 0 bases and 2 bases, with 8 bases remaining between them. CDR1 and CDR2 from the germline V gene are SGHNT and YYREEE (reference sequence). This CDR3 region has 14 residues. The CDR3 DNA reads TGTGCCAGCAGCTTGGAACGGAAGAACTATGGCTACACCTTC. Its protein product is CASSLERKNYGYTF.

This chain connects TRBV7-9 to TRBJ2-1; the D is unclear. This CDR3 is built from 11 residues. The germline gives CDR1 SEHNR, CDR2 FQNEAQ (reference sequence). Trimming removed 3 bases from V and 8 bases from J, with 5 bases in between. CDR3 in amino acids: CASSFYDEQFF. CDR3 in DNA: TGTGCCAGCAGCTTTTACGATGAGCAGTTCTTC.

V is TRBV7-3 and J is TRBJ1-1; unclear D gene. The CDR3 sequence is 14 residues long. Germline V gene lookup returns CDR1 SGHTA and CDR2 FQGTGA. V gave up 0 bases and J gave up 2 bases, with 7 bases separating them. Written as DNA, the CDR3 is TGTGCCAGCAGCTTAACCCCGGGAAACACTGAAGCTTTCTTT. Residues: CASSLTPGNTEAFF.

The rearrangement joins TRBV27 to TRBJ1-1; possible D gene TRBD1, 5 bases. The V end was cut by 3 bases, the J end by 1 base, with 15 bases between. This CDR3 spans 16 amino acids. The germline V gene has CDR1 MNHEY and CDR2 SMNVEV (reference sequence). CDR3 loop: CASSFGGARRNTEAFF. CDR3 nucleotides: TGTGCCAGCAGTTTTGGAGGGGCCAGGAGGAACACTGAAGCTTTCTTT.

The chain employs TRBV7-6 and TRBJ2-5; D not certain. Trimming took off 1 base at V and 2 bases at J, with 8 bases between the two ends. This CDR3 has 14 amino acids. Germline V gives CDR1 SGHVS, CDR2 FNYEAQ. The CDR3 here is CASSLVATQETQYF. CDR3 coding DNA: TGTGCCAGCAGCTTAGTGGCTACTCAAGAGACCCAGTACTTC.

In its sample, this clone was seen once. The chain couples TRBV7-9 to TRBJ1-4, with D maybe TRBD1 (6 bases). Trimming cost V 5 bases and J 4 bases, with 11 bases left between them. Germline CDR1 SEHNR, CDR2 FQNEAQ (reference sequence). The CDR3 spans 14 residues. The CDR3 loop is CASSADRSNEKLFF. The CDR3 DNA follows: TGTGCCAGCAGCGCTGACAGGAGTAATGAAAAACTGTTTTTT.

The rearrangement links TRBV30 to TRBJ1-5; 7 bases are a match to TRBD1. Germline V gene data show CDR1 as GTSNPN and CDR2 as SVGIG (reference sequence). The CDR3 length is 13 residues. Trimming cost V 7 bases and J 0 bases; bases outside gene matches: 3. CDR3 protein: CASGGDSNQPQHF. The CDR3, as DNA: TGTGCCTCAGGGGGGGATAGCAATCAGCCCCAGCATTTT.

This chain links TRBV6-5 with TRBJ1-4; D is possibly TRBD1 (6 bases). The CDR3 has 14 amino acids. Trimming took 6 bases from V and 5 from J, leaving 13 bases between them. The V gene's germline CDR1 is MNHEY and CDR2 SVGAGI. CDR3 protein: CASRVGQLNEKLFF. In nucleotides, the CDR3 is TGTGCCAGCAGGGTAGGACAGCTGAATGAAAAACTGTTTTTT.